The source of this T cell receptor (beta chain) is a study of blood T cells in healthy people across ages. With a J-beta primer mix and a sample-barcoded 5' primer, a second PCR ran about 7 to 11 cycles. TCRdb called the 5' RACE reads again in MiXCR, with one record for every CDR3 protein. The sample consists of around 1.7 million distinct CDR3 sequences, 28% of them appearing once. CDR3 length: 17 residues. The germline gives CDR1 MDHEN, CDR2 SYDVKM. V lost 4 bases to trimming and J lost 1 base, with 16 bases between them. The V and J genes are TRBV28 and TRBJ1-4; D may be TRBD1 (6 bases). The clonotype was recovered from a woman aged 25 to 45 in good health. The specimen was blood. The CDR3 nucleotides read TGTGCCAGCAGTTCTCGGACGAGGGGGGAAACTAATGAAAAACTGTTTTTT. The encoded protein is CASSSRTRGETNEKLFF.